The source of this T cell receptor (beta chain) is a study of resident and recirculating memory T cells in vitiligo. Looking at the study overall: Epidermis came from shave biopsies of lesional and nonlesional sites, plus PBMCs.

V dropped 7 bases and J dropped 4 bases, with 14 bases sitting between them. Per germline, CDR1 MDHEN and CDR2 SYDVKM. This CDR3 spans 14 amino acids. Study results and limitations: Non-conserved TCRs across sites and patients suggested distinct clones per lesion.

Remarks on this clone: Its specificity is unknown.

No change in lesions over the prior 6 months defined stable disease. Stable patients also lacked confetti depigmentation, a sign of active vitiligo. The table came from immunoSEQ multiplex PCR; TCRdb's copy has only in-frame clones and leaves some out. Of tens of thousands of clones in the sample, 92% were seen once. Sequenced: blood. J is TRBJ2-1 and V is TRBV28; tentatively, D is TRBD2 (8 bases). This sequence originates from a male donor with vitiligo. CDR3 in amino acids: CASTGRDRYNEQFF. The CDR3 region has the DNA TGTGCCAGCACCGGGAGGGACAGATACAATGAGCAGTTCTTC. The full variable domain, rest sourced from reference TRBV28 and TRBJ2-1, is DVKVTQSSRYLVKRTGEKVFLECVQDMDHENMFWYRQDPGLGLRLIYFSYDVKMKEKGDIPEGYSVSREKKERFSLILESASTNQTSMYLCASTGRDRYNEQFFGPGTRLTVL.